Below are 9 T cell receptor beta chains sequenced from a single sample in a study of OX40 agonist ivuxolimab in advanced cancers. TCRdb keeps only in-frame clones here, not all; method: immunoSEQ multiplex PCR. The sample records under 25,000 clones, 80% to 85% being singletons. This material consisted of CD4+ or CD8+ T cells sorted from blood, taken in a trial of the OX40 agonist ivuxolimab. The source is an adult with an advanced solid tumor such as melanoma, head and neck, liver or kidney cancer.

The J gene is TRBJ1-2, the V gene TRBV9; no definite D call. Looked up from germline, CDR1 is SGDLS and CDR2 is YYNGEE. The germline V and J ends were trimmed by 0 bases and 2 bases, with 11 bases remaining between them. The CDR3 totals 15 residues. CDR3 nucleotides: TGTGCCAGCAGCGTAGCCCCAGGTGAGAACTATGGCTACACCTTC. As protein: CASSVAPGENYGYTF.

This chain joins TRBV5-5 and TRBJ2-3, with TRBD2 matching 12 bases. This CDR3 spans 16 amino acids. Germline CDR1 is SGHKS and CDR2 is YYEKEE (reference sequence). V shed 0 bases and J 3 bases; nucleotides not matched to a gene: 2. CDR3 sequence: CASSLVGTSGTDTQYF. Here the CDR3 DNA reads TGTGCCAGCAGCTTGGTGGGGACTAGCGGGACAGATACGCAGTATTTT.

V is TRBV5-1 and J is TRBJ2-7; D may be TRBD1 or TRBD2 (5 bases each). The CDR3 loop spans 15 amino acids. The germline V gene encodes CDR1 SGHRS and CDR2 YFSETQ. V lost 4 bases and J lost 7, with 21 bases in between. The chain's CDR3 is CASSASTGTGGEQYF. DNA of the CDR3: TGCGCCAGCAGCGCCTCGACCGGGACCGGTGGGGAGCAGTACTTC.

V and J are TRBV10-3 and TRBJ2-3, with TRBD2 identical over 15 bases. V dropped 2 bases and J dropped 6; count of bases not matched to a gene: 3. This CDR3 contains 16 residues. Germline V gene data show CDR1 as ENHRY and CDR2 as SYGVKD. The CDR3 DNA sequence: TGTGCCATCAGTGAGGGACTAGCGGGAGGGACGGATACGCAGTATTTT. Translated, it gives CAISEGLAGGTDTQYF.

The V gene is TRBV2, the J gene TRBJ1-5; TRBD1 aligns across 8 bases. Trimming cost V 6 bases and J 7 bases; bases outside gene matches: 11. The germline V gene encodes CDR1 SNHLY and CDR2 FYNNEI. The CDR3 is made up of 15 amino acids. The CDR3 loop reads CASRARTGRGQPQHF. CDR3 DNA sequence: TGTGCCAGCAGGGCTAGGACAGGGCGGGGCCAGCCCCAGCATTTT. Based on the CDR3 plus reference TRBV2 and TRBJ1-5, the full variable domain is EPEVTQTPSHQVTQMGQEVILRCVPISNHLYFYWYRQILGQKVEFLVSFYNNEISEKSEIFDDQFSVERPDGSNFTLKIRSTKLEDSAMYFCASRARTGRGQPQHFGDGTRLSIL.

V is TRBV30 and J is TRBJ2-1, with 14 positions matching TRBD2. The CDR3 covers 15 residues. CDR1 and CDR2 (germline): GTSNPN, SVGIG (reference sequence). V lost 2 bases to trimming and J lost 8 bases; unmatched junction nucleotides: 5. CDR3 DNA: TGTGCCTGGAGTCAGGGACTAGCGGGAGATGATGAGCAGTTCTTC. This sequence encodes CAWSQGLAGDDEQFF.

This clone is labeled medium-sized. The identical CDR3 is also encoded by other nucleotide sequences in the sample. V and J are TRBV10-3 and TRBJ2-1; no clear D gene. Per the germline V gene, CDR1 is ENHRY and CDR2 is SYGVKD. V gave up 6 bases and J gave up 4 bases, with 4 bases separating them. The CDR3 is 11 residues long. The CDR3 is CAIRQYNEQFF. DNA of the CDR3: TGTGCCATCAGGCAGTACAATGAGCAGTTCTTC.

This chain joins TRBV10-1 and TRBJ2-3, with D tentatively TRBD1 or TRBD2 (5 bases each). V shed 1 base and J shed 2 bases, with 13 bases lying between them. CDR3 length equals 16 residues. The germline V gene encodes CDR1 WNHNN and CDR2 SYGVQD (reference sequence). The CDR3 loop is CASSELGESFTDTQYF. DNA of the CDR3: TGCGCCAGCAGTGAGTTGGGGGAGTCATTCACAGATACGCAGTATTTT.

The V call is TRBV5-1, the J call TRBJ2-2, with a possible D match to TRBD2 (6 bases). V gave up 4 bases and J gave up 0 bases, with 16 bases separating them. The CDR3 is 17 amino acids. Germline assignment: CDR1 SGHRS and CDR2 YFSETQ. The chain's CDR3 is CASSPLGGSSNTGELFF. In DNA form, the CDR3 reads TGCGCCAGCAGCCCCTTGGGGGGAAGTTCGAACACCGGGGAGCTGTTTTTT.